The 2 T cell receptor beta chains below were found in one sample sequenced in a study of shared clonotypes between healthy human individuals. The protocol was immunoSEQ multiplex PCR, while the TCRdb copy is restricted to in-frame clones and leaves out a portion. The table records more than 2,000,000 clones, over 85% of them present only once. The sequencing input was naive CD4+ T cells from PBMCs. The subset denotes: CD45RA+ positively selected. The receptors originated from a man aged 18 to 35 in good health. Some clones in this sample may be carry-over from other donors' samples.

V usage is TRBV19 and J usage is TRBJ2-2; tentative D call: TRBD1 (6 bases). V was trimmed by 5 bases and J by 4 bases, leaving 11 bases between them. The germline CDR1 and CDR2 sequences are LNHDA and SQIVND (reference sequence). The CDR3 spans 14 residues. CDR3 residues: CASSQGQLTGELFF. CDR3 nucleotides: TGTGCCAGTAGTCAGGGACAACTCACCGGGGAGCTGTTTTTT. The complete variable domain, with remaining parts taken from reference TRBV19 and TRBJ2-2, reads DGGITQSPKYLFRKEGQNVTLSCEQNLNHDAMYWYRQDPGQGLRLIYYSQIVNDFQKGDIAEGYSVSREKKESFPLTVTSAQKNPTAFYLCASSQGQLTGELFFGEGSRLTVL.

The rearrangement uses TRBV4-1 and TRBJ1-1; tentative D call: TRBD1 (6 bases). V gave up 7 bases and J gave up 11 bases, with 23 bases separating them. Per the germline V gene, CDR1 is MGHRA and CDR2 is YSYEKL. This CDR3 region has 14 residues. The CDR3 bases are TGCGCCAGCAACACACCGGGCCAGGGGCGGGGGGCTTTCTTT. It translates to CASNTPGQGRGAFF.